This T cell receptor (beta chain) was observed in a study of post-analysis software for immune sequencing data. General study findings and limits: Elevated frequency relative to controls characterized roughly 5 TRBV segments in patients, TRBV5-6, TRBV5-1 and TRBV20-1 among them. Significantly lower normalized Chao1 diversity was found in patients with multiple sclerosis relative to controls.

The length of the CDR3 is 16 residues. CDR1 is LNHNV and CDR2 is YYDKDF in the germline V gene (reference sequence). The V and J ends lost 6 bases and 7 bases respectively, with 25 bases between them. The library was made from cDNA and included unique molecular identifiers. The yield from roughly 1 to 10 million T cells was around 500,000 cDNA molecules in total. TCRdb re-called the PCR reads through MiXCR, storing one row per CDR3 protein. Of hundreds of thousands of distinct CDR3 sequences detected, roughly 46% appear once; the ten largest clones hold around an eighth. This clonotype has only a few counts. Its antigen is not identified.

The TCR was taken from a girl between 10 and 17 years old with multiple sclerosis. This chain joins TRBV15 and TRBJ2-7, with D tentatively TRBD1 or TRBD2 (5 bases each). The source material was blood. The CDR3 sequence is CATSTTGTSLGNEQYF. CDR3 bases: TGTGCCACCAGTACGACCGGGACGAGTTTGGGCAATGAGCAGTACTTC.